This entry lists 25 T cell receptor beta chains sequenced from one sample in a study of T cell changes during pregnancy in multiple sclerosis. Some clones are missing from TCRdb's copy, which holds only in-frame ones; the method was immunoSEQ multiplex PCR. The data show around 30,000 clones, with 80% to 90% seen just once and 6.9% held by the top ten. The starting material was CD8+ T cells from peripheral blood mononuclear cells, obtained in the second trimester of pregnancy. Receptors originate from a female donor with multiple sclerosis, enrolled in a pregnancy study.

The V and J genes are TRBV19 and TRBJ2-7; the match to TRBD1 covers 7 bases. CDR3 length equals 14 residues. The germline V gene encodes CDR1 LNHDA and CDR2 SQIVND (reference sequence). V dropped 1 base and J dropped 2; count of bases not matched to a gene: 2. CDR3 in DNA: TGTGCCAGTAGTATAGGTGGGACAGCCTACGAGCAGTACTTC. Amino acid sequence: CASSIGGTAYEQYF.

The CDR3 sequence: CASSQGPFLAGGRELFF. CDR3 nucleotides: TGTGCCAGCAGCCAAGGGCCCTTCCTAGCGGGAGGGAGGGAGCTGTTTTTT. This chain links TRBV14 with TRBJ2-2; 12 bases map to TRBD2. The CDR3 contains 17 residues. Germline loops: CDR1 SGHDN, CDR2 FVKESK. The V gene end was trimmed by 1 base and the J gene end by 9 bases; junction bases not matched to a gene: 9. The complete variable domain, with remaining parts taken from reference TRBV14 and TRBJ2-2, reads EAGVTQFPSHSVIEKGQTVTLRCDPISGHDNLYWYRRVMGKEIKFLLHFVKESKQDESGMPNNRFLAERTGGTYSTLKVQPAELEDSGVYFCASSQGPFLAGGRELFFGEGSRLTVL.

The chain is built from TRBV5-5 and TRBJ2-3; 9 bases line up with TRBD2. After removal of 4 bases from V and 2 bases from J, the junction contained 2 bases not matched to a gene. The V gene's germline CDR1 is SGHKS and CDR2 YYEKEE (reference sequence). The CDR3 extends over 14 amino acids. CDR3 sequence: CASSAGGFTDTQYF. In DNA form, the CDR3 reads TGTGCCAGCAGCGCGGGGGGGTTCACAGATACGCAGTATTTT.

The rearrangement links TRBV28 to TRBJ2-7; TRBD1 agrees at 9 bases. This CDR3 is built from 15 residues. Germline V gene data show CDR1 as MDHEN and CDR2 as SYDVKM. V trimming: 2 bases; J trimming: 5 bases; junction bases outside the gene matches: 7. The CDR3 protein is CASSLRRDRVDEQYF. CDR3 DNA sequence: TGTGCCAGCAGTTTACGAAGGGACAGGGTAGACGAGCAGTACTTC.

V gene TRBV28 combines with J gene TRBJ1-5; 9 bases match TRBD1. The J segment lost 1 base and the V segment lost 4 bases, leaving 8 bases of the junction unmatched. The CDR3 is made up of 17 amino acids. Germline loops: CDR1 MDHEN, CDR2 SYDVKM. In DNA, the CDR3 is TGTGCCAGCAGTTGGGACAGGGATTTAGAAAGCAATCAGCCCCAGCATTTT. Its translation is CASSWDRDLESNQPQHF.

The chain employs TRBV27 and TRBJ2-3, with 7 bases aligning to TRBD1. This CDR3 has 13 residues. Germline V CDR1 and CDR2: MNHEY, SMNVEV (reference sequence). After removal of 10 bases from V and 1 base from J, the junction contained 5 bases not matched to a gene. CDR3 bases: TGTGCCACAGGTACAGGGGGCACAGATACGCAGTATTTT. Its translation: CATGTGGTDTQYF.

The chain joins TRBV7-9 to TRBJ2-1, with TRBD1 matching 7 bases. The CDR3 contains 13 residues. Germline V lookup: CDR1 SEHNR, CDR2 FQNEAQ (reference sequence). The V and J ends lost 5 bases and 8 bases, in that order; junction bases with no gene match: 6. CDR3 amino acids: CASSPRGGDEQFF. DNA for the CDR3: TGTGCCAGCAGCCCCCGAGGGGGCGATGAGCAGTTCTTC.

This chain's CDR3 is CASSPENTGELFF. The CDR3 DNA sequence: TGTGCCAGCAGCCCAGAAAACACCGGGGAGCTGTTTTTT. The V gene is TRBV9, the J gene TRBJ2-2; no reliable D call. There are 13 residues in the CDR3. V shed 4 bases and J shed 2 bases, with 6 bases lying between them. From germline, CDR1 is SGDLS and CDR2 YYNGEE.

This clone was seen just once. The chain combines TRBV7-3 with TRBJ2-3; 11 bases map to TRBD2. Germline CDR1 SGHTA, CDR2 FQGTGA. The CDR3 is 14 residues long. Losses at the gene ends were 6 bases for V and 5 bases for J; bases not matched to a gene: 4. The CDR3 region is CASRTSGEVDTQYF. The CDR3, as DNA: TGTGCCAGCAGGACTAGCGGGGAAGTAGATACGCAGTATTTT. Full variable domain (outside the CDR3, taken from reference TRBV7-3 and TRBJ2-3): GAGVSQTPSNKVTEKGKYVELRCDPISGHTALYWYRQSLGQGPEFLIYFQGTGAADDSGLPNDRFFAVRPEGSVSTLKIQRTERGDSAVYLCASRTSGEVDTQYFGPGTRLTVL.

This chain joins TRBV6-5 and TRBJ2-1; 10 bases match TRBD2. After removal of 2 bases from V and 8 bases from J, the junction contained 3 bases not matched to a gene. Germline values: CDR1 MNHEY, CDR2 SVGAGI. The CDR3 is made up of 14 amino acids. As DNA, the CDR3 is TGTGCCAGCAGTTACAAAGGGACTAGCGATGAGCAGTTCTTC. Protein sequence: CASSYKGTSDEQFF.

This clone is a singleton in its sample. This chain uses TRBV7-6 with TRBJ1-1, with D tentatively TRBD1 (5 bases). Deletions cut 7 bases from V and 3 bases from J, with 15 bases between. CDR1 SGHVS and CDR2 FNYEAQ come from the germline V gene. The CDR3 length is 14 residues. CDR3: CASMSWGSDTEAFF. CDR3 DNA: TGTGCCAGCATGTCTTGGGGCAGTGACACTGAAGCTTTCTTT.

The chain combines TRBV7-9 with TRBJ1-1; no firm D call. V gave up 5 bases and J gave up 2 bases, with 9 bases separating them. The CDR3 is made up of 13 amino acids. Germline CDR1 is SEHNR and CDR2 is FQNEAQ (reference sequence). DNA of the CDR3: TGTGCCAGCAGCCTAACAGATAACACTGAAGCTTTCTTT. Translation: CASSLTDNTEAFF.

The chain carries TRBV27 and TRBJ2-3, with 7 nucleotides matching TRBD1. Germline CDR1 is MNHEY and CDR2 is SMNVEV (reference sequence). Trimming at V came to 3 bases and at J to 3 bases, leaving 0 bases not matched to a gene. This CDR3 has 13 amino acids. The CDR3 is CASSFRGTDTQYF. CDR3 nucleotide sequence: TGTGCCAGCAGTTTCAGGGGGACAGATACGCAGTATTTT.

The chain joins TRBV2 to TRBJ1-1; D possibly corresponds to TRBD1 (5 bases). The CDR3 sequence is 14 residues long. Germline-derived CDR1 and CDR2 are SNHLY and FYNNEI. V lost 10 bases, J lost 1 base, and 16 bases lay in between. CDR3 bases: TGTGCCACAGGAGGGGAATGGACGAACACTGAAGCTTTCTTT. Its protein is CATGGEWTNTEAFF.

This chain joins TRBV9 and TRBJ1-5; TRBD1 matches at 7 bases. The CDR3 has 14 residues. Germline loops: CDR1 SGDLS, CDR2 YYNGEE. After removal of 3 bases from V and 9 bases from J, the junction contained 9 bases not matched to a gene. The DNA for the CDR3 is TGTGCCAGCAGCGCGGACAGGACCTCTTGGCCCCAGCATTTT. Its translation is CASSADRTSWPQHF.

The CDR3 DNA reads TGTGCCAGTAGCCAATGGGACAGGGGTAATCAGCCCCAGCATTTT. Translated, it gives CASSQWDRGNQPQHF. This chain connects TRBV19 to TRBJ1-5, with 10 bases identical to TRBD1. The CDR3 consists of 15 residues. CDR1 and CDR2 from the germline V gene are LNHDA and SQIVND (reference sequence). V was pared by 6 bases and J by 4 bases, with 6 bases of the junction left unmatched.

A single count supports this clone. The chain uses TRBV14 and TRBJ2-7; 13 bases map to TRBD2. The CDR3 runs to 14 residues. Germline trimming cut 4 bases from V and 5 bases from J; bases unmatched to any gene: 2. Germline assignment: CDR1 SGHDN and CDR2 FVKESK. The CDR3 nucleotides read TGTGCCAGCAGCCTAGGACTAGCGGGGGACGAGCAGTACTTC. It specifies CASSLGLAGDEQYF. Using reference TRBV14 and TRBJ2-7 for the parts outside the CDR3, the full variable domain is EAGVTQFPSHSVIEKGQTVTLRCDPISGHDNLYWYRRVMGKEIKFLLHFVKESKQDESGMPNNRFLAERTGGTYSTLKVQPAELEDSGVYFCASSLGLAGDEQYFGPGTRLTVT.

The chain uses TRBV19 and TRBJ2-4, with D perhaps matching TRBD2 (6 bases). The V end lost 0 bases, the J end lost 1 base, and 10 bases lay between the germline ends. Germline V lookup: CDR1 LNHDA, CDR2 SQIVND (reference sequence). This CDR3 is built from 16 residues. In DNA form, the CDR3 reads TGTGCCAGTAGTATAGAGAATAGCGGCGCCAAAAACATTCAGTACTTC. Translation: CASSIENSGAKNIQYF. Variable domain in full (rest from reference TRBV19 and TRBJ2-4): DGGITQSPKYLFRKEGQNVTLSCEQNLNHDAMYWYRQDPGQGLRLIYYSQIVNDFQKGDIAEGYSVSREKKESFPLTVTSAQKNPTAFYLCASSIENSGAKNIQYFGAGTRLSVL.

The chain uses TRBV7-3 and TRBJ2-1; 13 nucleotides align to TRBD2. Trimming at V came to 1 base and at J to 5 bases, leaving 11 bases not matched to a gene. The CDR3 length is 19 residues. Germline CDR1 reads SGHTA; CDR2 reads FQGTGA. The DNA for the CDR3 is TGTGCCAGCAGCTTAATCGGGGGCGGGACTAGCGGGATCAACAATGAGCAGTTCTTC. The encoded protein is CASSLIGGGTSGINNEQFF. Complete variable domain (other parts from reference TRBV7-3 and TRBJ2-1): GAGVSQTPSNKVTEKGKYVELRCDPISGHTALYWYRQSLGQGPEFLIYFQGTGAADDSGLPNDRFFAVRPEGSVSTLKIQRTERGDSAVYLCASSLIGGGTSGINNEQFFGPGTRLTVL.

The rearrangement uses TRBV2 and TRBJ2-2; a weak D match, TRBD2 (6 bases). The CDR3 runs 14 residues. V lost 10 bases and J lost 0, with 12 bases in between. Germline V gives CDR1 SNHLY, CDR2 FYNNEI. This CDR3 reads CANKAGANTGELFF. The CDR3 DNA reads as TGTGCCAACAAAGCGGGTGCGAACACCGGGGAGCTGTTTTTT.

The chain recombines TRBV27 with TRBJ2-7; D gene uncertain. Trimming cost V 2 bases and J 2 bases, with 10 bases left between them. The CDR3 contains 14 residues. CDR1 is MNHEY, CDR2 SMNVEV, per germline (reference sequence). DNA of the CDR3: TGTGCCAGCAGTTTAGGTCAGACAACCTACGAGCAGTACTTC. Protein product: CASSLGQTTYEQYF.

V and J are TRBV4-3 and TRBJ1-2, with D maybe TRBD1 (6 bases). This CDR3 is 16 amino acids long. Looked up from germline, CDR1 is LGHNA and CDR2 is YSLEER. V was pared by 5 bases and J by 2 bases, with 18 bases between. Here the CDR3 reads CASSWGGGRRNYGYTF. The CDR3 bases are TGCGCCAGCAGCTGGGGAGGGGGACGTAGGAACTATGGCTACACCTTC.

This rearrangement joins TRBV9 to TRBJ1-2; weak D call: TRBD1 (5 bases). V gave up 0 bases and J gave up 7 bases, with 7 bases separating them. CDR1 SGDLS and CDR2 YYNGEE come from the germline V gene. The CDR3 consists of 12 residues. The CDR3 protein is CASSVGGRGYTF. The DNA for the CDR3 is TGTGCCAGCAGCGTAGGGGGCCGTGGCTACACCTTC. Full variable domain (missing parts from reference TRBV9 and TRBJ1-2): DSGVTQTPKHLITATGQRVTLRCSPRSGDLSVYWYQQSLDQGLQFLIQYYNGEERAKGNILERFSAQQFPDLHSELNLSSLELGDSALYFCASSVGGRGYTFGSGTRLTVV.

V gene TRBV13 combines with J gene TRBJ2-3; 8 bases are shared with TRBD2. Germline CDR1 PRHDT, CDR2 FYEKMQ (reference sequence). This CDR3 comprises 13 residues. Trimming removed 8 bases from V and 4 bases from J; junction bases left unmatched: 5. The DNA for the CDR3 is TGTGCCAGCGGGCAGCGGGAGTCAGATACGCAGTATTTT. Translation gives CASGQRESDTQYF.

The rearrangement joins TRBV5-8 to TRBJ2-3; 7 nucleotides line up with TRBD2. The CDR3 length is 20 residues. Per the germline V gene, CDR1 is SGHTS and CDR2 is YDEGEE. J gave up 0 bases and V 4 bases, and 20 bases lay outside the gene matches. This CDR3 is CASSLPLWAGASYSTDTQYF. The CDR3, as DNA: TGTGCCAGCAGCCTCCCCCTGTGGGCGGGAGCTTCCTATAGCACAGATACGCAGTATTTT.